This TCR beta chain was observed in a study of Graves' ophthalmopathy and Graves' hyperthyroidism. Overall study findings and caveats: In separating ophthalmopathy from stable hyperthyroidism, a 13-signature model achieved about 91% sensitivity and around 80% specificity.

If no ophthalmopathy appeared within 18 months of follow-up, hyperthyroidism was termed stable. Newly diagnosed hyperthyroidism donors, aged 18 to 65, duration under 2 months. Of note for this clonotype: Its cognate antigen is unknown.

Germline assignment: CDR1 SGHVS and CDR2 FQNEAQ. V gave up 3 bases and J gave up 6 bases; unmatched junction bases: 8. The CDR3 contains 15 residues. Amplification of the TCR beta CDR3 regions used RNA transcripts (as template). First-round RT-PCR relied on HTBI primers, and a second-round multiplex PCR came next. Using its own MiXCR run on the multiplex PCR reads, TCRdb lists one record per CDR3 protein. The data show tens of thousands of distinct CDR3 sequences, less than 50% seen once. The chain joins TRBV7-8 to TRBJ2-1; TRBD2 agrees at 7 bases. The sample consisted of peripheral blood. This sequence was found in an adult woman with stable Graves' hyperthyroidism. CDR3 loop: CASSFAGVVGNEQFF. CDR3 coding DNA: TGTGCCAGCAGCTTTGCGGGGGTCGTTGGCAATGAGCAGTTCTTC.